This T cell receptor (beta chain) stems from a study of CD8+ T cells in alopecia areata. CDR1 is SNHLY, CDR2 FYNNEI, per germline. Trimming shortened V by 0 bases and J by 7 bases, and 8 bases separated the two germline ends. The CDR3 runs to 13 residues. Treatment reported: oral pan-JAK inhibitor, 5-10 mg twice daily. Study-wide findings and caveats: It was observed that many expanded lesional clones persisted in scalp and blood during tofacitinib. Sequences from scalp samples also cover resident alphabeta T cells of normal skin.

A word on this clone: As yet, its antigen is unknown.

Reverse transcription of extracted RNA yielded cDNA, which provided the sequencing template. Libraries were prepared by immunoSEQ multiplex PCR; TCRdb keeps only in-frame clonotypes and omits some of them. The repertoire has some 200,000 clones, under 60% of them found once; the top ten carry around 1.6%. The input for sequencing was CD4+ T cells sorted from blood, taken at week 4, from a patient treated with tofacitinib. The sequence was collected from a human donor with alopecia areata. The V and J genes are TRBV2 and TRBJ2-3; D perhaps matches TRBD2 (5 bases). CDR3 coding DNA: TGTGCCAGCAGTGAAGCACGAGGGTATACGCAGTATTTT. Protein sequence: CASSEARGYTQYF.